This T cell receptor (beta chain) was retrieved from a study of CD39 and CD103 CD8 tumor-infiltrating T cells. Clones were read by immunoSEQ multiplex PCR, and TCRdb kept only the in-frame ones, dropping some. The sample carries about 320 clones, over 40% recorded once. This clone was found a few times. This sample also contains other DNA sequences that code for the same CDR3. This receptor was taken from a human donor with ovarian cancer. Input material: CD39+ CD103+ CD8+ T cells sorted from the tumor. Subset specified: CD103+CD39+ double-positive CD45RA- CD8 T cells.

Here the CDR3 reads CASSQDWDLNTEAFF. The DNA of the CDR3 is TGTGCCAGCAGCCAAGATTGGGACTTGAACACTGAAGCTTTCTTT. The chain carries TRBV4-2 and TRBJ1-1, with TRBD1 as a possible D gene (5 bases). Germline V gene lookup returns CDR1 LGHNA and CDR2 YNFKEQ. V was clipped by 0 bases and J by 0 bases, with 8 bases between them. The CDR3 runs 15 residues.